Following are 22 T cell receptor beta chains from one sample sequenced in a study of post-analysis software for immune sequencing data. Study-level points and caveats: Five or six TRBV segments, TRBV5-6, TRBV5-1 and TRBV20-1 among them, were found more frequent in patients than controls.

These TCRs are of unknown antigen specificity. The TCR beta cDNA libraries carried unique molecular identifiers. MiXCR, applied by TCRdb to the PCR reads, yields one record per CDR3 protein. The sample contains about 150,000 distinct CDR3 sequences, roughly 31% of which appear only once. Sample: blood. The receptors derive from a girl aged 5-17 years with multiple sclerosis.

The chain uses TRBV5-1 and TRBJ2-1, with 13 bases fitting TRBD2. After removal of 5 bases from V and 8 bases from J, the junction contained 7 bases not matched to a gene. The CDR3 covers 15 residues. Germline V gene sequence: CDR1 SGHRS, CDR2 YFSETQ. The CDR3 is CASSSRLAGGHEQFF. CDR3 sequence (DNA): TGCGCCAGCAGTTCCCGACTAGCGGGAGGCCATGAGCAGTTCTTC.

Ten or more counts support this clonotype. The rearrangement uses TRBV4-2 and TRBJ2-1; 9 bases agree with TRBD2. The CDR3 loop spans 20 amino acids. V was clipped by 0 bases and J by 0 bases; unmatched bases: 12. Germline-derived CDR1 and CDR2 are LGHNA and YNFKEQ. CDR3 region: CASSQEAETSGLVSYNEQFF. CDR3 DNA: TGTGCCAGCAGCCAAGAGGCGGAGACTAGCGGTCTAGTCTCCTACAATGAGCAGTTCTTC.

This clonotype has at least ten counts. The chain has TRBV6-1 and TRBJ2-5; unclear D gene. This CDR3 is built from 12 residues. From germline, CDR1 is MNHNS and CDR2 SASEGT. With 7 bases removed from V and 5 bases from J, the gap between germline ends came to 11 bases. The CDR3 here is CASISPGETQYF. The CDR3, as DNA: TGTGCCAGCATCAGCCCTGGGGAGACCCAGTACTTC.

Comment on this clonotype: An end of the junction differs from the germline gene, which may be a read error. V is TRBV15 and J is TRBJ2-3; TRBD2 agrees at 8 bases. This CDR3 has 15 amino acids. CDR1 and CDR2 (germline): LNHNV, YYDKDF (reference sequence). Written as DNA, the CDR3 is TGCGCCACCGCCAAGGTAGCGGGATCCACAGATACGCAGTATTTT. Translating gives CATAKVAGSTDTQYF.

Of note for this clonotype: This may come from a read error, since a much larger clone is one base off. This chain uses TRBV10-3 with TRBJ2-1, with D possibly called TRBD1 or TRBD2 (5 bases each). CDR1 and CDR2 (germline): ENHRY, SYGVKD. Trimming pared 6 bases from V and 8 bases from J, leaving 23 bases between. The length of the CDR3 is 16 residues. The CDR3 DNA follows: TGTGCCATCAGACCGGGACGAGCGGTCCGAAGGGATGAGCAGTTCTTC. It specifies CAIRPGRAVRRDEQFF.

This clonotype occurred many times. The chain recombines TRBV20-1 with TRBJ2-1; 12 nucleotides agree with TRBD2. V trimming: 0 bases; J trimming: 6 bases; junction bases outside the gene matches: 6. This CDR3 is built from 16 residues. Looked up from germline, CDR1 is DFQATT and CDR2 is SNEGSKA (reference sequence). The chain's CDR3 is CSARDMTSGSVNEQFF. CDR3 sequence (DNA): TGCAGTGCTAGAGATATGACTAGCGGGAGCGTCAATGAGCAGTTCTTC.

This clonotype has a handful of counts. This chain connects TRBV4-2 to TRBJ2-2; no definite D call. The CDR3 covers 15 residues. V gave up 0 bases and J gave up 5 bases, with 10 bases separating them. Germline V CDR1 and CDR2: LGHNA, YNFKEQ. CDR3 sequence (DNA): TGTGCCAGCAGCCAAGAGGAGTTTTGGACCGGGGAGCTGTTTTTT. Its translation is CASSQEEFWTGELFF.

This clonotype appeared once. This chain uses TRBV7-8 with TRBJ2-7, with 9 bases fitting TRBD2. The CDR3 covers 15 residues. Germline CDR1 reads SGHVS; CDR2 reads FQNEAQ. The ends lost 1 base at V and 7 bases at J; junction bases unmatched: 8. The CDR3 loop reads CASSLDSGGRNEQYF. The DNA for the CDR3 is TGTGCCAGCAGCTTAGATAGCGGGGGACGCAATGAGCAGTACTTC.

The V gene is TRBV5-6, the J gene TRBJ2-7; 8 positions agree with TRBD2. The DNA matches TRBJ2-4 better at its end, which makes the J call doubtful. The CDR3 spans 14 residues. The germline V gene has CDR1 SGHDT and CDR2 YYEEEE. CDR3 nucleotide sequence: TGTGCCAGCAGCTTCAGCGGGAGCGGGAACATTCAGTACTTC. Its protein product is CASSFSGSGNIQYF.

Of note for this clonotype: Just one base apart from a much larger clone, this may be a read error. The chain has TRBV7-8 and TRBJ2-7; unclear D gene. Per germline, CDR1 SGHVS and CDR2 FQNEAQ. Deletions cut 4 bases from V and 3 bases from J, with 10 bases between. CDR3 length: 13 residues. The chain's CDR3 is CASSSSEVYEQYF. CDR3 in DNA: TGTGCCAGCAGCTCCTCCGAGGTCTACGAGCAGTACTTC.

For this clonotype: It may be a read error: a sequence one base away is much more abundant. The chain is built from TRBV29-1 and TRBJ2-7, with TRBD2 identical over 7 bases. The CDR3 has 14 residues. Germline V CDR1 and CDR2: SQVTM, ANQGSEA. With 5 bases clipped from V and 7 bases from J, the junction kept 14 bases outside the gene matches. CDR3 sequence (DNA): TGCAGCGTTCCAGGCGGGGAGGGTTACAATGAGCAGTACTTC. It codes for CSVPGGEGYNEQYF.

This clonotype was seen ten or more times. The CDR3 DNA reads TGTGCCAGCAGCCCTAGACCGGACAGAAACAATGAGCAGTTCTTC. This translates into CASSPRPDRNNEQFF. The chain is built from TRBV7-2 and TRBJ2-1; possibly TRBD1 for D (6 bases). Between the trimmed V and J ends, which lost 5 bases and 5 bases, there was a span of 16 bases. The CDR3 runs to 15 residues. CDR1 SGHTA and CDR2 FQGNSA come from the germline V gene.

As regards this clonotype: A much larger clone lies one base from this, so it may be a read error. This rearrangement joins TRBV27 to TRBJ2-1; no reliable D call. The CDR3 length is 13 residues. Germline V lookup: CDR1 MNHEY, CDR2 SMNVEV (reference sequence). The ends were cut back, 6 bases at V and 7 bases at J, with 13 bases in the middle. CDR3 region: CASSHTLANEQFF. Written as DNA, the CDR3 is TGTGCCAGCAGCCACACACTGGCTAATGAGCAGTTCTTC.

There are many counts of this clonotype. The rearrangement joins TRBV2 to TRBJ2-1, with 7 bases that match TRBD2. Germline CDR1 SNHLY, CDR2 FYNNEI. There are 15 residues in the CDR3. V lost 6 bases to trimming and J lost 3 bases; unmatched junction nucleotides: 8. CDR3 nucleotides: TGTGCCAGCAGGATCGGGGGGACCCTCTACAATGAGCAGTTCTTC. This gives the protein CASRIGGTLYNEQFF.

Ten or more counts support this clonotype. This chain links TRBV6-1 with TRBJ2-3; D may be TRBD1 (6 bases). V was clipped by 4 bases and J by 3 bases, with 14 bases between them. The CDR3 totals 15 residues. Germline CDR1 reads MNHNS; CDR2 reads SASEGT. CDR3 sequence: CASSAQGERTDTQYF. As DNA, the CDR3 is TGTGCCAGCAGTGCACAGGGAGAGAGGACAGATACGCAGTATTTT.

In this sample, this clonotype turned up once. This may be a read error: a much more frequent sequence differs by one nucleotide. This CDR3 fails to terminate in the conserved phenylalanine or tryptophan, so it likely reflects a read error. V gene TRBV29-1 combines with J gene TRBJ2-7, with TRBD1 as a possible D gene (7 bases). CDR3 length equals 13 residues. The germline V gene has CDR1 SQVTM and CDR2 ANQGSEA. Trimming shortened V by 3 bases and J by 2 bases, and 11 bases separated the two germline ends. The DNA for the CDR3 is TGCAGCGTTGATCAGGGGGGAACCTACGAGCAGTACTTA. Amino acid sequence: CSVDQGGTYEQYL.

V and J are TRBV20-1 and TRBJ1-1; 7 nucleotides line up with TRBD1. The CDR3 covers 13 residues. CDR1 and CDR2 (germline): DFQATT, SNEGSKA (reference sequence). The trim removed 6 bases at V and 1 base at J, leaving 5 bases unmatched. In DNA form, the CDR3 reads TGCAGTGCCATAAGGACAGGGAACACTGAAGCTTTCTTT. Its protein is CSAIRTGNTEAFF.

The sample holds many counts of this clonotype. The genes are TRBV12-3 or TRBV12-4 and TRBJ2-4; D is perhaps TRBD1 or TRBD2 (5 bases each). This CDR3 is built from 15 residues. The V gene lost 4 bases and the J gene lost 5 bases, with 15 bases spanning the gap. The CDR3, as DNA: TGTGCCAGCAGTTACCCCATGGGACCCCAAAACATTCAGTACTTC. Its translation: CASSYPMGPQNIQYF.

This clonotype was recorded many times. The CDR3 loop reads CASSYTDRGVSNEKLFF. DNA of the CDR3: TGTGCCAGCAGTTACACCGACAGGGGCGTATCTAATGAAAAACTGTTTTTT. This chain links TRBV6-5 with TRBJ1-4, with 8 bases fitting TRBD1. Trimming at V came to 2 bases and at J to 3 bases, leaving 8 bases not matched to a gene. The CDR3 is made up of 17 amino acids. CDR1 is MNHEY, CDR2 SVGAGI, per germline.

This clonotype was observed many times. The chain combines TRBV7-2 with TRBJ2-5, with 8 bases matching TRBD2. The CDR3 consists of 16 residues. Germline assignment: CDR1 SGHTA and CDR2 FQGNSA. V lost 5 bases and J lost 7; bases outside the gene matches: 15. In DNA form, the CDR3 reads TGTGCCAGCAGCCCCGAAGGAGCGGGAGCCGGGAGGACCCAGTACTTC. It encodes CASSPEGAGAGRTQYF.

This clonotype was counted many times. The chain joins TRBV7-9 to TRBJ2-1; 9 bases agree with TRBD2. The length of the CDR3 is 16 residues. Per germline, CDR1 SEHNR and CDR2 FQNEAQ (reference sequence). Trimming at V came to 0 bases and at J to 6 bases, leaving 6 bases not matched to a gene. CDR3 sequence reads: CASSLAVLAGGNEQFF. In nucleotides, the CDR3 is TGTGCCAGCAGCTTAGCCGTACTAGCGGGCGGCAATGAGCAGTTCTTC.

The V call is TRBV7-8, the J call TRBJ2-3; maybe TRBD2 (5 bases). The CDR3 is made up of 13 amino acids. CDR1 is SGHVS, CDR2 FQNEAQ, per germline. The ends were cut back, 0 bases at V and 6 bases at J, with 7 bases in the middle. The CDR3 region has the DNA TGTGCCAGCAGCTTAGCGAGAGGGGATACGCAGTATTTT. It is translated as CASSLARGDTQYF.